The rows below give T cell receptor beta chains drawn from one sample of a study of T cell responses to AZD1222 COVID-19 vaccine. The protocol was immunoSEQ multiplex PCR, while the TCRdb copy is restricted to in-frame clones and leaves out a portion. The sample contains 150,000 to 200,000 clones, under 95% of which appear only once. Sequenced material: peripheral blood, taken 28 days after the second AZD1222 dose. These receptors came from an adult who received the AZD1222 COVID-19 vaccine. CDR3s include the opening cysteine and the closing phenylalanine or tryptophan. A clone size is listed for some rows: how often the clone was seen (once, few, many), or a class if it is expanded.

v_call: TRBV15
clone_size: -
j_call: TRBJ2-5
cdr3_aa: CATRGAKETQYF

v_call: TRBV10-3
clone_size: -
j_call: TRBJ2-7
cdr3_aa: CAISDRTGDYEQYF

v_call: TRBV6-2/TRBV6-3
clone_size: -
j_call: TRBJ1-5
cdr3_aa: CASSYRDRGNQPQHF

v_call: TRBV30
clone_size: -
j_call: TRBJ1-1
cdr3_aa: CAGQGIEAFF

v_call: TRBV4-2
clone_size: -
j_call: TRBJ1-3
cdr3_aa: CASSQVYRGDGNTIYF

v_call: TRBV5-4
clone_size: -
j_call: TRBJ2-2
cdr3_aa: CASSLKGQGATGELFF

v_call: TRBV28
clone_size: -
j_call: TRBJ1-1
cdr3_aa: CASSSVFLGEAFF

v_call: TRBV6-4
clone_size: -
j_call: TRBJ2-3
cdr3_aa: CASSESSGGHLTDTQYF

v_call: TRBV11-2
clone_size: -
j_call: TRBJ1-1
cdr3_aa: CASSSRDRNTEAFF

v_call: TRBV18
clone_size: -
j_call: TRBJ1-3
cdr3_aa: CASSPGTGGTNTIYF

v_call: TRBV3-1/TRBV3-2
clone_size: -
j_call: TRBJ2-5
cdr3_aa: CASSQVRVRTSYQETQYF

v_call: TRBV7-3
clone_size: -
j_call: TRBJ2-3
cdr3_aa: CASSPGAGADTQYF

v_call: TRBV4-3
clone_size: -
j_call: TRBJ1-2
cdr3_aa: CASSQDIGVRTYGYTF

v_call: TRBV18
clone_size: -
j_call: TRBJ1-1
cdr3_aa: CASSPSSGFPPRGAFF

v_call: TRBV6-2/TRBV6-3
clone_size: -
j_call: TRBJ1-1
cdr3_aa: CASSPQGTGRTVGREAFF

v_call: TRBV5-8
clone_size: few
j_call: TRBJ2-7
cdr3_aa: CASSYGRDYEQYF

v_call: TRBV6-4
clone_size: -
j_call: TRBJ1-2
cdr3_aa: CASSPGTGGYGYTF

v_call: TRBV18
clone_size: -
j_call: TRBJ2-7
cdr3_aa: CASSPGTTNYEQYF

v_call: TRBV18
clone_size: -
j_call: TRBJ2-3
cdr3_aa: CASSPASTDTQYF

v_call: TRBV10-3
clone_size: -
j_call: TRBJ2-3
cdr3_aa: CAITGLDTDTQYF

v_call: TRBV7-8
clone_size: -
j_call: TRBJ2-1
cdr3_aa: CASTPAGNEQFF

v_call: TRBV19
clone_size: -
j_call: TRBJ2-5
cdr3_aa: CASSPLGVKWETQYF